This T cell receptor beta chain was recovered during a study of T cell responses to AZD1222 COVID-19 vaccine (dated by TCRdb to the early 2020s). Some background on the complete study: AZD1222 recipients given second doses at about 4 weeks or at about 12 weeks were pooled, since spike-specific TCR depth and breadth were not found to differ between the two schedules. Trial participants were enrolled by age into 18-55, 56-69 and 70-plus year subgroups, with roughly 160, 29 and 62 TCR-sequenced participants respectively. A total of just over 230 trial participants underwent TCR sequencing, of whom 207 had received two doses of AZD1222 and some 25 had received two doses of the MenACWY control vaccine.

Interpreted using the paper, the time point label stands for: baseline before first vaccination. The vaccinee samples were drawn from two UK trials, COV001 and COV002, one of which was a single-blind randomized controlled phase 2/3 trial testing AZD1222 (ChAdOx1 nCoV-19) in healthy adults. For TCRbeta chain sequencing, PBMC samples from trial participants were taken at day 0 and at day 28 after the second dose. Points on this clone: This clone's antigen is unknown. Qualities for individual bases were not recorded, and no much larger clone is one base off.

The germline V gene supplies CDR1 SQVTM and CDR2 ANQGSEA. Compared with germline, V lacks 6 bases and J lacks 6 bases; bases without a gene match: 13. The CDR3 runs 14 amino acids, cysteine and phenylalanine included. Just CDR3 DNA is preserved here, 42 bases in frame from base 1. Study-level results and caveats: In the small 56-69-year group, the increase in depth fell short of significance, most likely because of low power. Spike-specific TCR breadth and depth rose significantly after two AZD1222 doses compared with day 0 and with MenACWY recipients. The whole spike protein was spanned by vaccine-associated CD4 TCRs, and dominant responses were seen in regions 160-218 and 743-854. No day 14 peak-response samples were available, so repertoires were characterized only after the peak T cell response. Conclusions about previously exposed vaccinees are limited because only six or seven AZD1222 recipients were SARS-CoV-2 seropositive at baseline. Participants were mostly white British and included more females than males, and it was suggested by the authors that clonal diversity may have been underestimated. Reportedly, close to half of the unique spike-specific TCRs recognized epitopes lying outside the regions that are mutated in the B.1.351 and B.1.1.7 variants.

The CDR3 regions of human TCRbeta chains were analyzed by immunosequencing. Per the source publication's procedure: Repertoire TCRs were matched against a reference library of SARS-CoV-2-specific TCRs generated with the MIRA antigen-specificity platform. Breadth was defined as the fraction of unique TCRs that were SARS-CoV-2-associated. Depth was defined as the fraction of total T cells that were SARS-CoV-2-associated. Using the MIRA data, every spike-specific TCR was mapped to the spike region that the TCR reacted to and assigned to either a CD4 or a CD8 class. Log10-transformed breadth and depth values were compared by one-way ANOVA with Sidak's multiple comparisons tests. The clones in this table, taken by TCRdb from immuneACCESS, are in-frame only. Not every clone is retained; where verified, under half of the shortfall comes from an unresolved V gene, and the cause of the rest is unknown. The DNA gave D and trimming, while V, J and clone size come from that table. The sample profile shows some 120,000 clones; around nine tenths of them were found once. The ten largest clones add up to over 7.5% of the sample.

Specimen: peripheral blood, collected on day 0 of AZD1222 vaccination. This TCR came from an adult in good health. The rearranged segments are TRBV29-1 and TRBJ2-5, with 7 bases in between that match TRBD1. The base sequence is TGCAGCGTCCCCGAGCAGACAGGGAGTCAGACCCAGTACTTC. It is translated as CSVPEQTGSQTQYF.